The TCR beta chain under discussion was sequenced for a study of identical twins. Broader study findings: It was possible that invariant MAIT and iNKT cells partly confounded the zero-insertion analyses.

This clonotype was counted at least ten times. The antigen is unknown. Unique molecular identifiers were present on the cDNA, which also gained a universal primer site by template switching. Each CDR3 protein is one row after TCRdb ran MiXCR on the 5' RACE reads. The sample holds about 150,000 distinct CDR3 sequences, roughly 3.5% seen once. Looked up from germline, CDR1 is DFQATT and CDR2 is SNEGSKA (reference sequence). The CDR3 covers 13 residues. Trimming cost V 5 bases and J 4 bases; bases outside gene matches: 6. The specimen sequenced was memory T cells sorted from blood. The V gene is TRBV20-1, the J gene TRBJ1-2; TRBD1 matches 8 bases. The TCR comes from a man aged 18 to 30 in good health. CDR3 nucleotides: TGCAGTGCTCCAAACAGGGGGGCCTATGGCTACACCTTC. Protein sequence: CSAPNRGAYGYTF.